One and the same sample provided the 22 T cell receptor beta chains below, sequenced in a study of cytomegalovirus exposure and HLA in healthy donors. The PCR employed 60 Vbeta primers together with 13 Jbeta primers. Measured with immunoSEQ multiplex PCR; TCRdb has only the in-frame clones, and not every one. Altogether over 150,000 clones are present, about 80% being singletons, with the ten largest covering 1.4% to 1.5%. The sequenced material came from PBMCs. The receptors originated from a woman aged 25 to 39 in good health and CMV-seropositive.

The CDR3 nucleotides are TGTGCCAGCAGCCGGACAGGCGGTCCGGCGGGGCAGTACTTC. Amino acid sequence: CASSRTGGPAGQYF. This chain links TRBV5-4 with TRBJ2-7; 7 bases match TRBD1. The CDR3 has 14 amino acids. Germline assignment: CDR1 SGHNT and CDR2 YYREEE (reference sequence). V was clipped by 4 bases and J by 9 bases; unmatched bases: 13.

The chain combines TRBV27 with TRBJ1-1, with 8 bases matching TRBD1. The CDR3 consists of 16 residues. Germline V CDR1 and CDR2: MNHEY, SMNVEV (reference sequence). V trimming: 7 bases; J trimming: 0 bases; junction bases outside the gene matches: 10. In nucleotides, the CDR3 is TGTGCCAGCACCCCGGGACAGGCGTTGATGAACACTGAAGCTTTCTTT. Protein product: CASTPGQALMNTEAFF.

The chain couples TRBV15 to TRBJ2-1, with 13 bases identical to TRBD2. The CDR3 extends over 16 amino acids. The V gene's germline CDR1 is LNHNV and CDR2 YYDKDF (reference sequence). Germline trimming cut 2 bases from V and 3 bases from J; bases unmatched to any gene: 1. In DNA, the CDR3 is TGTGCCACCAGCAGAAGGACTAGCGGGGGCTACAATGAGCAGTTCTTC. Its translation is CATSRRTSGGYNEQFF. The variable domain in full, completed from reference TRBV15 and TRBJ2-1, reads DAMVIQNPRYQVTQFGKPVTLSCSQTLNHNVMYWYQQKSSQAPKLLFHYYDKDFNNEADTPDNFQSRRPNTSFCFLDIRSPGLGDTAMYLCATSRRTSGGYNEQFFGPGTRLTVL.

The rearrangement joins TRBV10-3 to TRBJ2-5; 7 nucleotides match TRBD2. Unmatched junction bases numbered 3, after V lost 6 bases and J lost 2 bases. The V gene's germline CDR1 is ENHRY and CDR2 SYGVKD. The CDR3 extends over 13 amino acids. The CDR3 nucleotides are TGTGCCATCAGAACCGGGGGGCAAGAGACCCAGTACTTC. It specifies CAIRTGGQETQYF.

The chain carries TRBV6-5 and TRBJ2-5, with 9 nucleotides matching TRBD1. CDR3 length: 15 residues. V was clipped by 4 bases and J by 4 bases; unmatched bases: 7. Germline V gene sequence: CDR1 MNHEY, CDR2 SVGAGI. This CDR3 reads CASSSTGGVGETQYF. The CDR3 DNA sequence: TGTGCCAGCAGTTCGACAGGGGGGGTGGGAGAGACCCAGTACTTC.

The chain couples TRBV6-5 to TRBJ1-1; D gene unclear. The V end lost 5 bases, the J end lost 4 bases, and 8 bases lay between the germline ends. Germline V gene sequence: CDR1 MNHEY, CDR2 SVGAGI. CDR3 length: 12 amino acids. The CDR3 loop reads CASSPVGTEAFF. The DNA of the CDR3 is TGTGCCAGCAGTCCTGTCGGCACTGAAGCTTTCTTT.

V usage is TRBV29-1 and J usage is TRBJ1-2, with a possible D match to TRBD1 (6 bases). V gave up 6 bases and J gave up 1 base, with 15 bases separating them. This CDR3 is built from 14 residues. From germline, CDR1 is SQVTM and CDR2 ANQGSEA. The CDR3 bases are TGCAGCGTCCTTGACAGGATGGATAACTATGGCTACACCTTC. This translates into CSVLDRMDNYGYTF.

J is TRBJ2-7 and V is TRBV11-2, with 8 bases identical to TRBD1. Germline values: CDR1 SGHAT, CDR2 FQNNGV. V dropped 0 bases and J dropped 2; count of bases not matched to a gene: 3. This CDR3 has 15 amino acids. As DNA, the CDR3 is TGTGCCAGCAGCTTAGACAGGGACAGGCCCTACGAGCAGTACTTC. It translates to CASSLDRDRPYEQYF.

The chain joins TRBV29-1 to TRBJ1-1; maybe TRBD1 (5 bases). CDR1 is SQVTM, CDR2 ANQGSEA, per germline. This CDR3 contains 14 residues. V shed 7 bases and J shed 6 bases, with 21 bases lying between them. The CDR3 loop reads CSALEGFGLAEAFF. The CDR3 nucleotides are TGCAGCGCTTTGGAGGGGTTTGGTCTCGCTGAAGCTTTCTTT.

The V gene is TRBV28, the J gene TRBJ2-7; D is perhaps TRBD1 (6 bases). The germline CDR1 and CDR2 sequences are MDHEN and SYDVKM. V gave up 5 bases and J gave up 0 bases, with 14 bases separating them. The CDR3 has 15 residues. The CDR3 loop reads CASSVGTTSSYEQYF. The DNA for the CDR3 is TGTGCCAGCAGTGTCGGGACAACTAGCTCCTACGAGCAGTACTTC.

This clone was observed a single time. The chain is built from TRBV5-1 and TRBJ2-5; D call uncertain. There are 12 residues in the CDR3. Germline V gives CDR1 SGHRS, CDR2 YFSETQ. V lost 2 bases and J 3 bases, leaving 5 bases between the germline ends. The CDR3 nucleotides are TGCGCCAGCAGCTTAGCCGAAGAGACCCAGTACTTC. Amino acid sequence: CASSLAEETQYF. The variable domain in full, completed from reference TRBV5-1 and TRBJ2-5, reads KAGVTQTPRYLIKTRGQQVTLSCSPISGHRSVSWYQQTPGQGLQFLFEYFSETQRNKGNFPGRFSGRQFSNSRSEMNVSTLELGDSALYLCASSLAEETQYFGPGTRLLVL.

The CDR3 is CASSPGQGAGDTQYF. The CDR3 DNA follows: TGTGCCAGCTCACCTGGACAGGGGGCTGGAGATACGCAGTATTTT. The gene calls are TRBV18 and TRBJ2-3; TRBD1 matches at 11 bases. The CDR3 loop spans 15 amino acids. Losses at the gene ends were 3 bases for V and 5 bases for J; bases not matched to a gene: 4. Looked up from germline, CDR1 is KGHSH and CDR2 is LQKENI.

The V call is TRBV4-3, the J call TRBJ1-5, with D perhaps matching TRBD1 (5 bases). The CDR3 is 15 residues long. V was trimmed by 5 bases and J by 6 bases, leaving 17 bases between them. Germline V gene data show CDR1 as LGHNA and CDR2 as YSLEER. The CDR3 DNA follows: TGCGCCAGCAGCTTGGGGCCGGGGGATGGTCAGCCCCAGCATTTT. Protein sequence: CASSLGPGDGQPQHF.

To note about this clone: Additional DNA sequences in this sample encode the identical CDR3. The V and J genes are TRBV6-5 and TRBJ1-1; no clear D. Trimming pared 0 bases from V and 1 base from J, leaving 3 bases between. This CDR3 has 13 residues. CDR1 MNHEY and CDR2 SVGAGI come from the germline V gene. CDR3 DNA: TGTGCCAGCAGTTACTCCCGGAACACTGAAGCTTTCTTT. Translated: CASSYSRNTEAFF.

The genes are TRBV20-1 and TRBJ2-4; maybe TRBD2 (6 bases). The V end lost 3 bases, the J end lost 8 bases, and 8 bases lay between the germline ends. Germline V gives CDR1 DFQATT, CDR2 SNEGSKA (reference sequence). This CDR3 spans 11 amino acids. CDR3: CSARGGDIQYF. The DNA of the CDR3 is TGCAGTGCTAGGGGGGGAGACATTCAGTACTTC.

This clone came up once. The genes are TRBV5-5 and TRBJ2-7; 9 bases align to TRBD2. Germline V gene data show CDR1 as SGHKS and CDR2 as YYEKEE (reference sequence). The J segment lost 2 bases and the V segment lost 3 bases, leaving 3 bases of the junction unmatched. This CDR3 has 14 residues. CDR3 in amino acids: CASSWREGTYEQYF. DNA of the CDR3: TGTGCCAGCAGCTGGCGGGAGGGGACCTACGAGCAGTACTTC.

The J gene is TRBJ2-1, the V gene TRBV7-2; D gene uncertain. In germline, CDR1 is SGHTA, CDR2 FQGNSA. This CDR3 has 13 residues. V shed 0 bases and J shed 5 bases, with 5 bases lying between them. CDR3 DNA: TGTGCCAGCAGCTTAGCGAGTGACAATGAGCAGTTCTTC. Its translation is CASSLASDNEQFF.

The rearrangement uses TRBV27 and TRBJ2-3, with 7 nucleotides matching TRBD2. V lost 6 bases, J lost 3 bases, and 12 bases stayed unmatched. The CDR3 is 16 amino acids. The germline gives CDR1 MNHEY, CDR2 SMNVEV (reference sequence). CDR3 in DNA: TGTGCCAGCAGAACCGGGACTACGTTACGGACAGATACGCAGTATTTT. Amino acid sequence: CASRTGTTLRTDTQYF.

This chain uses TRBV5-4 with TRBJ1-3; D gene unclear. Germline loops: CDR1 SGHNT, CDR2 YYREEE (reference sequence). The V end was cut by 4 bases, the J end by 2 bases, with 19 bases between. The CDR3 length is 17 residues. CDR3 protein: CASSPPPGNSPGNTIYF. The CDR3 DNA reads as TGTGCCAGCAGCCCACCCCCGGGGAACTCTCCTGGAAACACCATATATTTT.

In its sample, this clone was seen a few times. The rearrangement joins TRBV11-3 to TRBJ2-5; 9 bases line up with TRBD1. Per the germline V gene, CDR1 is SGHNT and CDR2 is YENEEA. The CDR3 contains 17 residues. V shed 4 bases, J shed 5 bases, and the junction held 14 bases outside the gene matches. The CDR3 loop is CASSSYRGRGIGETQYF. The CDR3 DNA reads TGTGCCAGCAGCTCTTACAGGGGGCGCGGGATTGGTGAGACCCAGTACTTC.

J is TRBJ2-2 and V is TRBV4-1, with 11 bases matching TRBD2. The length of the CDR3 is 16 residues. Trimming took 4 bases from V and 6 from J; bases not matched to a gene: 7. Germline V gives CDR1 MGHRA, CDR2 YSYEKL. CDR3 coding DNA: TGCGCCAGCAGCCTGTTGACTAGCGGGAATCCCGGGGAGCTGTTTTTT. Translating it yields CASSLLTSGNPGELFF.

The chain joins TRBV7-2 to TRBJ2-3, with D perhaps matching TRBD1 (6 bases). This CDR3 is 14 amino acids long. Germline CDR1 reads SGHTA; CDR2 reads FQGNSA. Between the trimmed V and J ends, which lost 2 bases and 6 bases, there was a span of 12 bases. In nucleotides, the CDR3 is TGTGCCAGCAGCTTAAACAGGGACCGCGATACGCAGTATTTT. It encodes CASSLNRDRDTQYF.